The clone carrying this T cell receptor beta chain showed up many times. The antigen remains unidentified. The data belong to a study of T cells in Graves' hyperthyroidism and ophthalmopathy. For Graves' hyperthyroidism to be stable, ophthalmopathy could not progress within 18 months. Clinical symptoms, serum thyroxine and TRAb, thyroid ultrasound and orbital computed tomography were used for the diagnoses. Study observations and caveats: In simple terms, a model built on 13 V-J features told ophthalmopathy apart from stable hyperthyroidism.

Authors of the study amplified TCR beta CDR3 regions from RNA transcripts. The TCR CDR3 was amplified in a first-round RT-PCR using the HTBI primer set. TCRdb reprocessed the multiplex PCR reads via MiXCR and lists one record per CDR3 protein. The repertoire includes some 200,000 distinct CDR3 sequences, 17% of them detected once, and roughly 53% sits in the top ten. V trimming: 1 base; J trimming: 5 bases; junction bases outside the gene matches: 6. In germline, CDR1 is LGHDT, CDR2 YNNKEL (reference sequence). The CDR3 spans 17 residues. The source material was blood. The rearrangement joins TRBV3-1 to TRBJ2-3; 13 bases fit TRBD2. This clonotype originated in a man between 50 and 59 years old with Graves' hyperthyroidism. CDR3 bases: TGTGCCAGCAGCCAAGTGCCGGGACTAGCGGGACAAGATACGCAGTATTTT. It specifies CASSQVPGLAGQDTQYF.